This T cell receptor beta chain originates from a study of blood T cells in healthy people across ages. Comment on this clonotype: The antigen remains undetermined.

Losses at the gene ends were 5 bases for V and 7 bases for J; bases not matched to a gene: 20. The germline gives CDR1 SEHNR, CDR2 FQNEAQ (reference sequence). The CDR3 contains 17 residues. A sample-barcoded 5' primer and a J-beta primer mix were used in a second PCR of about 6 to 12 cycles. Each CDR3 protein is one row after TCRdb ran MiXCR on the 5' RACE reads. The sample has 1 million or so distinct CDR3 sequences; almost 25% are singletons. Findings and caveats of the study: Underestimates were what the diversity estimates from one million T cells were considered to be.

The same specimen was also included in a second study, on T cells of mothers and their children. That work contributes: For related and unrelated pairs alike, thymic selection shapes TCR recombination output similarly.

The chain carries TRBV7-9 and TRBJ2-7; 7 positions match TRBD2. The receptor's source is a girl aged 2 to 10 in good health. Sequencing was carried out using blood. The CDR3 coding sequence is TGTGCCAGCAGCCCCAGAAGGAGCGGGACTGAGGATCTTGAGCAGTACTTC. Translating gives CASSPRRSGTEDLEQYF.